The following is a T cell receptor (beta chain) sequence with its context. Repertoires were generated with immunoSEQ multiplex PCR, while TCRdb's copy carries only in-frame clones and drops some. The sample includes about 260,000 clones, 65% to 90% of them seen just once. The data were obtained in a study of blood T cell repertoires in COVID-19. Across the whole study: In each case, the material was cDNA or gDNA derived from T cells, B-cell-depleted T cells, or PBMCs.

CDR1 is LNHNV and CDR2 is YYDKDF in the germline V gene (reference sequence). The ends were cut back, 1 base at V and 0 bases at J, with 10 bases in the middle. There are 16 residues in the CDR3. The chain carries TRBV15 and TRBJ1-5; the D gene is possibly TRBD1 (5 bases). This receptor was identified in a human donor in a cohort sampled during active COVID-19. What was sequenced was peripheral blood. The CDR3 nucleotides are TGTGCCACCAGCAGAGGGATGACAGATAGCAATCAGCCCCAGCATTTT. The encoded protein is CATSRGMTDSNQPQHF.